These 9 T cell receptor beta chains were sequenced from one sample in a study of CD8 T cells in ankylosing spondylitis. Study outcomes and limitations: Blood of patients with ankylosing spondylitis appeared to be characterized by a TCR beta motif of several highly homologous variants.

These receptors have no identified antigens. TCRdb redid the calling of the 5' RACE reads with MiXCR, one entry per CDR3 protein. The sample has some 220,000 distinct CDR3 sequences; approximately 7.4% are singletons. The material sequenced was blood, either unsorted or a sorted T cell fraction (not recorded which). All receptors derive from a male donor with ankylosing spondylitis.

The V call is TRBV27, the J call TRBJ2-7; D is undetermined. The germline V gene encodes CDR1 MNHEY and CDR2 SMNVEV (reference sequence). This CDR3 has 17 amino acids. Trimming shortened V by 4 bases and J by 0 bases, and 19 bases separated the two germline ends. The CDR3 loop is CASSSDPTLLSSYEQYF. The CDR3, as DNA: TGTGCCAGCAGTTCCGACCCCACTCTCCTTAGCTCCTACGAGCAGTACTTC.

V gene TRBV7-9 combines with J gene TRBJ2-5; 11 bases are shared with TRBD2. The V segment lost 5 bases and the J segment 5 bases; nucleotides outside the gene matches: 4. This CDR3 is built from 14 residues. CDR1 is SEHNR, CDR2 FQNEAQ, per germline (reference sequence). Here the CDR3 reads CASSISGREETQYF. CDR3 bases: TGTGCCAGCAGCATTAGCGGGAGGGAGGAGACCCAGTACTTC.

This clonotype occurred a few times. The rearrangement links TRBV6-1 to TRBJ1-6, with D perhaps TRBD1 (5 bases). Germline V gene sequence: CDR1 MNHNS, CDR2 SASEGT. V lost 6 bases and J lost 10, with 22 bases in between. CDR3 length: 16 residues. The CDR3 is CASSPGRARTNSPLHF. DNA for the CDR3: TGTGCCAGCAGCCCGGGACGGGCGAGAACCAACTCACCCCTCCACTTT.

This clonotype was counted many times. This sequence joins TRBV11-2 and TRBJ2-1; no clear D. V lost 5 bases to trimming and J lost 0 bases, with 11 bases between them. The CDR3 runs to 15 residues. Per germline, CDR1 SGHAT and CDR2 FQNNGV. The CDR3 sequence: CASSEDASSYNEQFF. The CDR3 DNA is TGTGCCAGCAGCGAAGACGCGAGCTCCTACAATGAGCAGTTCTTC.

This clonotype was counted ten times or more. The chain employs TRBV24-1 and TRBJ2-1; 8 bases fit TRBD1. The V gene end was trimmed by 4 bases and the J gene end by 7 bases; junction bases not matched to a gene: 8. CDR1 is KGHDR, CDR2 SFDVKD, per germline. This CDR3 has 15 amino acids. The CDR3 loop is CATSEGAGGGNEQFF. As DNA, the CDR3 is TGTGCCACCAGTGAAGGGGCAGGGGGCGGGAATGAGCAGTTCTTC.

This chain links TRBV4-1 with TRBJ2-7, with D possibly being TRBD2 (5 bases). The CDR3 contains 13 residues. CDR1 and CDR2 (germline): MGHRA, YSYEKL. V lost 0 bases and J 5 bases, leaving 8 bases between the germline ends. The chain's CDR3 is CASSQETGDEQYF. The CDR3 region has the DNA TGCGCCAGCAGCCAAGAGACCGGGGACGAGCAGTACTTC.

This clonotype has at least ten counts. The chain links TRBV6-5 to TRBJ2-7, with 8 bases aligning to TRBD1. Germline V gene data show CDR1 as MNHEY and CDR2 as SVGAGI. The length of the CDR3 is 15 residues. V shed 6 bases, J shed 7 bases, and the junction held 14 bases outside the gene matches. The CDR3 DNA follows: TGTGCCAGCAGCCAAACAGGGGGGTCCTCGGGGGAGCAGTACTTC. This sequence encodes CASSQTGGSSGEQYF.

This clonotype was detected ten times or more. V and J are TRBV27 and TRBJ2-2; 9 bases line up with TRBD2. This CDR3 comprises 15 residues. V shed 6 bases and J 6 bases; nucleotides not matched to a gene: 8. Per the germline V gene, CDR1 is MNHEY and CDR2 is SMNVEV (reference sequence). The CDR3 DNA reads TGTGCCAGCAGGCCCGCGGGAGGGCCTCCCGGGGAGCTGTTTTTT. This translates into CASRPAGGPPGELFF.

The chain joins TRBV30 to TRBJ2-2; D unclear. V lost 2 bases to trimming and J lost 5 bases, with 6 bases between them. CDR1 and CDR2 (germline): GTSNPN, SVGIG (reference sequence). The CDR3 has 12 amino acids. The CDR3 nucleotides read TGTGCCTGGAGTTCCGGGACCGGGGAGCTGTTTTTT. Translated: CAWSSGTGELFF.